A selection of T cell receptor beta chains follows, all from one sample in a study of graft-versus-host responses after intestinal transplantation. For these TCRs, the target antigens are not known. Sequenced by immunoSEQ multiplex PCR; TCRdb stores in-frame clones only, minus some. The sample contains about 36,000 clones, roughly 94% of which appear only once. Material: unstimulated CD4+ T cells sorted from spleen or lymph node cells, obtained before transplant. These receptor sequences come from a human donor who was the organ donor for an intestinal transplant. The CDR3 runs from the conserved cysteine through the conserved F or W. A D gene is named only where the DNA matches it firmly. Not every row has a clone size; where given, it reads once, few, many or a size class.

>-|TRBV6-5|TRBJ2-3|-
TGTGCCAGCAGACACAGGGGAGGTACAGATACGCAGTATTTT
CASRHRGGTDTQYF
>-|TRBV7-9|TRBJ1-5|-
TGTGCCAGCAGCCGACTCGGGGCGCAGGATCAGCCCCAGCATTTT
CASSRLGAQDQPQHF
>-|TRBV5-6|TRBJ2-6|-
TGTGCCAGCAGCCAGGCAACATCTGGGGCCAACGTCCTGACTTTC
CASSQATSGANVLTF
>-|TRBV4-1|TRBJ1-2|-
TGCGCCAGCAGCCAAGACCCCGGGACCAGCTATGGCTACACCTTC
CASSQDPGTSYGYTF
>TRBD2|TRBV11-3|TRBJ2-1|-
TGTGCCAGCAGCTTAGCGACTAGCAGACACAATGAGCAGTTCTTC
CASSLATSRHNEQFF
>-|TRBV15|TRBJ1-5|-
TGTGCCACCAGCAGAGATCTGGGACATTCGAAAGATCAGCCCCAGCATTTT
CATSRDLGHSKDQPQHF
>TRBD2|TRBV28|TRBJ2-2|-
TGTGCCAGCAGTTTATCGGGTAGCGGGGTCACCGGGGAGCTGTTTTTT
CASSLSGSGVTGELFF
>TRBD2|TRBV5-4|TRBJ2-5|-
TGTGCCAGCAGTTCCCGGGGGGGCCTAGAGACCCAGTACTTC
CASSSRGGLETQYF
>-|TRBV4-2|TRBJ1-2|-
TGTGCCAGCACCTCCTGGGGAGTGAACAAAGGCTACACCTTC
CASTSWGVNKGYTF
>-|TRBV29-1|TRBJ1-1|-
TGCAGCGTTGTCCTTCCGGGGCGGCGGACTGAAGCTTTCTTT
CSVVLPGRRTEAFF
>TRBD1|TRBV18|TRBJ2-7|once
TGTGCCAGCTCCGGCACCCGGGACAGCTCCTACGAGCAGTACTTC
CASSGTRDSSYEQYF
>-|TRBV5-1|TRBJ2-5|-
TGCGCCAGCAGCTTGGATGTGGGAGAGACCCAGTACTTC
CASSLDVGETQYF